This paragraph reports one T cell receptor (beta chain). Generated by immunoSEQ multiplex PCR, the TCRdb table keeps only in-frame clones and is missing some. The sample has 71,000 or so clones; 90% are singletons. The data originate from a study of blood T cell repertoires in COVID-19. V was shortened by 2 bases and J by 5 bases, with 6 bases between the two germline ends. The CDR3 length is 13 residues. Germline CDR1 KGHSH, CDR2 LQKENI. The origin of this receptor is a woman aged 18-30 years with acute or convalescent COVID-19. V gene TRBV18 combines with J gene TRBJ2-2; D might be TRBD2 (5 bases). Sequencing input: peripheral blood. The CDR3 is CASSPRTTGELFF. In DNA form, the CDR3 reads TGTGCCAGCTCACCAAGGACTACCGGGGAGCTGTTTTTT.